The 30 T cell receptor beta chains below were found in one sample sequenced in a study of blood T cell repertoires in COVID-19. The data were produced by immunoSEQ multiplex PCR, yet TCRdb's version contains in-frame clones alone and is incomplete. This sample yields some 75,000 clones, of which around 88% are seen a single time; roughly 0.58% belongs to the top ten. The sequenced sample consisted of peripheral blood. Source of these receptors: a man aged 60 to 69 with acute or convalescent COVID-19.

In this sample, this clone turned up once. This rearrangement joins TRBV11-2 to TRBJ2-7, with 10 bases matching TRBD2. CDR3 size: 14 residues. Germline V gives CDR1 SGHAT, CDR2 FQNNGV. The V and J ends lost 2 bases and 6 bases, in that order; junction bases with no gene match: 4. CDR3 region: CASSLLAGAGEQYF. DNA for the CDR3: TGTGCCAGCAGCTTACTAGCGGGAGCCGGCGAGCAGTACTTC.

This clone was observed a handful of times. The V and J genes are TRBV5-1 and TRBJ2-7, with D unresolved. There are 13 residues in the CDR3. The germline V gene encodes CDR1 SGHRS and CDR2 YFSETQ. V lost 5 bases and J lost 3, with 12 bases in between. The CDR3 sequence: CASSPRYSYEQYF. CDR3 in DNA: TGCGCCAGCAGTCCACGGTACAGCTACGAGCAGTACTTC. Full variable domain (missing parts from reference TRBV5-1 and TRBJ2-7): KAGVTQTPRYLIKTRGQQVTLSCSPISGHRSVSWYQQTPGQGLQFLFEYFSETQRNKGNFPGRFSGRQFSNSRSEMNVSTLELGDSALYLCASSPRYSYEQYFGPGTRLTVT.

CDR3 DNA sequence: TGTGCCAGCAGCCGGGGGGGTTCTGGAAACACCATATATTTT. It is translated as CASSRGGSGNTIYF. This chain joins TRBV5-5 and TRBJ1-3; the D gene is possibly TRBD1 (5 bases). Germline loops: CDR1 SGHKS, CDR2 YYEKEE (reference sequence). The length of the CDR3 is 14 residues. V lost 4 bases to trimming and J lost 1 base, with 9 bases between them.

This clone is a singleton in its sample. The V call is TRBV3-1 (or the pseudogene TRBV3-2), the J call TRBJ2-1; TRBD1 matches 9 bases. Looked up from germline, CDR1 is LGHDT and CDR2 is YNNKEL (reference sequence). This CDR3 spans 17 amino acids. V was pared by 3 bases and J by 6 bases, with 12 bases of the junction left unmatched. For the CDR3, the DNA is TGTGCCAGCAGCCAGCCCCGCCGGGACAGGGCCCCCAATGAGCAGTTCTTC. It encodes CASSQPRRDRAPNEQFF.

Written as DNA, the CDR3 is TGTGCCAGCAGCTTATTCCCCTCCGGGGTAAAAGAGACCCAGTACTTC. This encodes CASSLFPSGVKETQYF. The rearrangement joins TRBV13 to TRBJ2-5; D possibly corresponds to TRBD2 (5 bases). The CDR3 consists of 16 residues. V lost 2 bases and J 3 bases, leaving 16 bases between the germline ends. Germline V CDR1 and CDR2: PRHDT, FYEKMQ (reference sequence). Filled out from reference TRBV13 and TRBJ2-5, the complete variable domain reads AAGVIQSPRHLIKEKRETATLKCYPIPRHDTVYWYQQGPGQDPQFLISFYEKMQSDKGSIPDRFSAQQFSDYHSELNMSSLELGDSALYFCASSLFPSGVKETQYFGPGTRLLVL.

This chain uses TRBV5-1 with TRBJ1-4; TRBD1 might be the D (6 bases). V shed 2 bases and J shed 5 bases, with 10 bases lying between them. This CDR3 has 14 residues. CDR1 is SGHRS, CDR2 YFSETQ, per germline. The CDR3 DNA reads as TGCGCCAGCAGCTTACAGGGTCCCAATGAAAAACTGTTTTTT. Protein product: CASSLQGPNEKLFF.

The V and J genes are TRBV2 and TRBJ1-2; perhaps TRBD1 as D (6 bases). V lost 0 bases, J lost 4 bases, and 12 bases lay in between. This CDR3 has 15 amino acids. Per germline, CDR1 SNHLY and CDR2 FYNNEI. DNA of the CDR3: TGTGCCAGCAGTGAAGCGAGGACAGACCTCTATGGCTACACCTTC. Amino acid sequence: CASSEARTDLYGYTF.

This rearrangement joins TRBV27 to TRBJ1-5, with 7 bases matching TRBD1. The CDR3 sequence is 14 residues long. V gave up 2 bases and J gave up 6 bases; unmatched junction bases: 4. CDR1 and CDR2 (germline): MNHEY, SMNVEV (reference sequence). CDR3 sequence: CASSLDRAGQPQHF. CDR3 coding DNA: TGTGCCAGCAGTTTAGACAGGGCTGGTCAGCCCCAGCATTTT.

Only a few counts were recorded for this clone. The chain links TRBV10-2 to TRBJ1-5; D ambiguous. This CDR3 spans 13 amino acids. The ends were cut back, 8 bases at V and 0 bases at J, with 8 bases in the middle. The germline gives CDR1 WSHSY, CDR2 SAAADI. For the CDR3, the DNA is TGCGCCAGCGTACAGATTAGCAATCAGCCCCAGCATTTT. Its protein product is CASVQISNQPQHF.

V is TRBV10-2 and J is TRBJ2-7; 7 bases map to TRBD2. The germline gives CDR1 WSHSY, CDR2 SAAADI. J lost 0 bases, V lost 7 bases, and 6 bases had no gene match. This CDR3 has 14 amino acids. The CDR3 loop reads CASNREGRSYEQYF. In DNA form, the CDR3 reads TGCGCCAGCAATAGGGAGGGCCGCTCCTACGAGCAGTACTTC.

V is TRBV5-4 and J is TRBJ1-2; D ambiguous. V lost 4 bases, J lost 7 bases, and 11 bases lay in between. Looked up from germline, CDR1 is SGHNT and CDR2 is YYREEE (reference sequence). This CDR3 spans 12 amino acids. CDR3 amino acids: CASSARAPGYTF. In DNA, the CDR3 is TGTGCCAGCAGCGCGCGGGCGCCTGGCTACACCTTC.

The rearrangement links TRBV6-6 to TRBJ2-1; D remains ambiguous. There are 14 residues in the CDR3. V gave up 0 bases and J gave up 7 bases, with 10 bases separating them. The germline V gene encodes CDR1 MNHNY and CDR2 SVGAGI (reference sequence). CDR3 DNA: TGTGCCAGCAGTTACTCGACGGCCGGGAATGAGCAGTTCTTC. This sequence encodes CASSYSTAGNEQFF.

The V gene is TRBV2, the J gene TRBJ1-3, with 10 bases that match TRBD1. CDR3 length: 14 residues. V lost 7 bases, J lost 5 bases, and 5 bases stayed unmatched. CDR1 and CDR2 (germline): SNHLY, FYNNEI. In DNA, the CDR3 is TGTGCCAGCACTTCGGGACAGGGGAGAAACACCATATATTTT. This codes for CASTSGQGRNTIYF.

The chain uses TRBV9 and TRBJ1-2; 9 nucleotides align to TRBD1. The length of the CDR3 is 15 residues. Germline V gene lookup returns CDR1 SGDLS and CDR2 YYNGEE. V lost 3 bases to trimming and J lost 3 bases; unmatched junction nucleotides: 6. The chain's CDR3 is CASSESGQGDYGYTF. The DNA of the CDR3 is TGTGCCAGCAGCGAGTCGGGACAGGGAGACTATGGCTACACCTTC. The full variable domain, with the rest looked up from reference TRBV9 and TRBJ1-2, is DSGVTQTPKHLITATGQRVTLRCSPRSGDLSVYWYQQSLDQGLQFLIQYYNGEERAKGNILERFSAQQFPDLHSELNLSSLELGDSALYFCASSESGQGDYGYTFGSGTRLTVV.

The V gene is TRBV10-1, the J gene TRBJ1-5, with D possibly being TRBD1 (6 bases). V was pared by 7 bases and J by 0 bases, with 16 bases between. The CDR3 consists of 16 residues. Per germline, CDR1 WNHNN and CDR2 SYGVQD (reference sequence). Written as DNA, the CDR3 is TGCGCCAGCACCAACCGGGACAAATATAGCAATCAGCCCCAGCATTTT. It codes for CASTNRDKYSNQPQHF.

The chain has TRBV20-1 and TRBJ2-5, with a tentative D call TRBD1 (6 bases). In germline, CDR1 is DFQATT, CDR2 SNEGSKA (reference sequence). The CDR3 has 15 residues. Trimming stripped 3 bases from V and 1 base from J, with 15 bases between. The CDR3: CSASLGASVQETQYF. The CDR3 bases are TGCAGTGCTAGTTTGGGGGCCTCGGTCCAAGAGACCCAGTACTTC.

CDR3 loop: CASSPPRGRVMNTEAFF. CDR3 nucleotide sequence: TGTGCCAGCTCACCACCGCGGGGCAGGGTCATGAACACTGAAGCTTTCTTT. V gene TRBV18 combines with J gene TRBJ1-1; weak D call: TRBD1 (5 bases). V lost 0 bases and J lost 0, with 14 bases in between. Germline V CDR1 and CDR2: KGHSH, LQKENI. The CDR3 has 17 residues.

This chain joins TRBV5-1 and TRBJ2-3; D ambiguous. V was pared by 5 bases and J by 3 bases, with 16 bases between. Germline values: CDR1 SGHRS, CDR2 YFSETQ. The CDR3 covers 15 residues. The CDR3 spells CASRRELPSTDTQYF. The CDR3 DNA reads TGCGCCAGCAGACGAGAGCTGCCCTCAACAGATACGCAGTATTTT.

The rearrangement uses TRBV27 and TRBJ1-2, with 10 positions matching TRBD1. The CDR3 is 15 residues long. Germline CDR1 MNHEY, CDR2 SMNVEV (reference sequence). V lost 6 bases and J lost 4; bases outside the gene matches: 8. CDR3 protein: CASSRQGAESYGYTF. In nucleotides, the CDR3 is TGTGCCAGCAGCCGACAGGGGGCGGAATCCTATGGCTACACCTTC.

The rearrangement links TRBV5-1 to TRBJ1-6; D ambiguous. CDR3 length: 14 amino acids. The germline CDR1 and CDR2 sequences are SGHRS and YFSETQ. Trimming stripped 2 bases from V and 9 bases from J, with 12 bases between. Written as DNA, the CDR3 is TGCGCCAGCAGCTTTGAAGTCGCCGGTTCACCCCTCCACTTT. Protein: CASSFEVAGSPLHF. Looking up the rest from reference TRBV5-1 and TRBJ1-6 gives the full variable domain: KAGVTQTPRYLIKTRGQQVTLSCSPISGHRSVSWYQQTPGQGLQFLFEYFSETQRNKGNFPGRFSGRQFSNSRSEMNVSTLELGDSALYLCASSFEVAGSPLHFGNGTRLTVT.

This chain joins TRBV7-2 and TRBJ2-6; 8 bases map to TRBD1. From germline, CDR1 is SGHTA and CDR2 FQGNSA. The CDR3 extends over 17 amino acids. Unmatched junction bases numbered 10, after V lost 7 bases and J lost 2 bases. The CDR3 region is CASTTNGQGAGANVLTF. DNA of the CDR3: TGTGCCAGCACCACAAATGGACAGGGCGCTGGGGCCAACGTCCTGACTTTC.

CDR3 protein: CASGLKGAITEAFF. Here the CDR3 DNA reads TGTGCTAGTGGTTTGAAGGGGGCAATCACTGAAGCTTTCTTT. The J gene is TRBJ1-1, the V gene TRBV12-5; 7 positions agree with TRBD1. The V segment lost 2 bases and the J segment 4 bases; nucleotides outside the gene matches: 4. The germline V gene encodes CDR1 LGHNT and CDR2 FRNRAP. The CDR3 is 14 residues long.

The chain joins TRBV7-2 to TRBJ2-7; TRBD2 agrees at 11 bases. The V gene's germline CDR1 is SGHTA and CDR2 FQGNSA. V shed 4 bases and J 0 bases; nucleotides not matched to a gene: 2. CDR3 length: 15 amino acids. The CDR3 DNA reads TGTGCCAGCAGCTCACTAGCGGGGGCCTCCTACGAGCAGTACTTC. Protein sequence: CASSSLAGASYEQYF.

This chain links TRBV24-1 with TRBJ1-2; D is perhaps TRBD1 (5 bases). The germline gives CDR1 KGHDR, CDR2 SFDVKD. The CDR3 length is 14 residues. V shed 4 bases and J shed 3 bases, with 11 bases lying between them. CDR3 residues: CATSEDGGDYGYTF. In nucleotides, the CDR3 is TGTGCCACCAGTGAGGACGGAGGGGACTATGGCTACACCTTC.

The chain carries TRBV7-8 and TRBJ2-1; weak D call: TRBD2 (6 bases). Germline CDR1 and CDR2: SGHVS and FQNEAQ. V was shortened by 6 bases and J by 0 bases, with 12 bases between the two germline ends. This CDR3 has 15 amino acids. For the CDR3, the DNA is TGTGCCAGCAGAACTATCGGGAGCTCCTACAATGAGCAGTTCTTC. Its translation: CASRTIGSSYNEQFF. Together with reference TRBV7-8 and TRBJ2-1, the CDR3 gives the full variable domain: GAGVSQSPRYKVAKRGQDVALRCDPISGHVSLFWYQQALGQGPEFLTYFQNEAQLDKSGLPSDRFFAERPEGSVSTLKIQRTQQEDSAVYLCASRTIGSSYNEQFFGPGTRLTVL.

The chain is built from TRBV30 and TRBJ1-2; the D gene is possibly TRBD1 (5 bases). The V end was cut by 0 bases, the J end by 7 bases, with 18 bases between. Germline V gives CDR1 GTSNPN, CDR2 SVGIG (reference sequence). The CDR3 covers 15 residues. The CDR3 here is CAWSVLLGPQGGYTF. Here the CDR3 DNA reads TGTGCCTGGAGTGTACTATTGGGTCCTCAGGGTGGCTACACCTTC. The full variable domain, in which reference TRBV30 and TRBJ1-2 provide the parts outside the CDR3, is SQTIHQWPATLVQPVGSPLSLECTVEGTSNPNLYWYRQAAGRGLQLLFYSVGIGQISSEVPQNLSASRPQDRQFILSSKKLLLSDSGFYLCAWSVLLGPQGGYTFGSGTRLTVV.

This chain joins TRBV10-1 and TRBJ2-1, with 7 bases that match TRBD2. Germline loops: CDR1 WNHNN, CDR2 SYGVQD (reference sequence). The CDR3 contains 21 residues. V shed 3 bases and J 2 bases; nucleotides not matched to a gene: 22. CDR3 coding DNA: TGCGCCAGCAGTGACTCTCGAAAAGGCCGCCGGGACTACAACCCCTACAATGAGCAGTTCTTC. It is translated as CASSDSRKGRRDYNPYNEQFF.

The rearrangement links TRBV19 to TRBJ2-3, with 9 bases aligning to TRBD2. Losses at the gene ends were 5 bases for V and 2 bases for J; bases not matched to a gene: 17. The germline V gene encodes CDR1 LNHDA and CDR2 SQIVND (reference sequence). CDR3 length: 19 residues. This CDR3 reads CASSDFIPVTSGFTDTQYF. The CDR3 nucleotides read TGTGCCAGTAGTGACTTTATCCCAGTGACTAGCGGATTCACAGATACGCAGTATTTT.

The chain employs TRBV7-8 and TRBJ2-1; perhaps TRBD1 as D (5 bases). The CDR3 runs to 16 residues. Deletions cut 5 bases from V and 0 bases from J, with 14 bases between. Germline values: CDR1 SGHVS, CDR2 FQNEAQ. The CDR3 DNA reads TGTGCCAGCAGCCCGAACAACAGGTTCTCCTACAATGAGCAGTTCTTC. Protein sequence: CASSPNNRFSYNEQFF. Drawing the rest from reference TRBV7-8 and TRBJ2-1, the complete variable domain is GAGVSQSPRYKVAKRGQDVALRCDPISGHVSLFWYQQALGQGPEFLTYFQNEAQLDKSGLPSDRFFAERPEGSVSTLKIQRTQQEDSAVYLCASSPNNRFSYNEQFFGPGTRLTVL.

The CDR3 sequence is CASTQRQGASGNTIYF. The CDR3 DNA reads as TGTGCCAGCACCCAACGACAGGGGGCGAGTGGAAACACCATATATTTT. The chain recombines TRBV7-6 with TRBJ1-3, with 10 bases aligning to TRBD1. The germline V gene encodes CDR1 SGHVS and CDR2 FNYEAQ. V was pared by 7 bases and J by 3 bases, with 9 bases of the junction left unmatched. The CDR3 spans 16 residues.